This TCR beta chain was identified in a study of blood T cell repertoires in COVID-19. Study details: Spain, Italy and the United States supplied samples that represented acute and convalescent COVID-19.

Trimming at V came to 2 bases and at J to 2 bases, leaving 3 bases not matched to a gene. Germline CDR1 reads KGHDR; CDR2 reads SFDVKD. CDR3 length: 15 amino acids. Per the study methods: Reference gene primers were amplified, and this amplification served to estimate nucleated cell counts. The assay was immunoSEQ multiplex PCR, and TCRdb's table has in-frame clones only and misses some. V and J calls and clone size are as listed in that table; D and trimming were resolved from the DNA. The table has under 130,000 clones, around nine tenths seen once. This clonotype was sampled from a man aged 45-65 years in a cohort sampled during active COVID-19. The genes are TRBV24-1 and TRBJ2-3; 7 bases map to TRBD2. The sequenced sample was peripheral blood. The CDR3 region is CATSDSGTTTDTQYF. The CDR3 DNA follows: TGTGCCACCAGTGATTCCGGGACTACCACAGATACGCAGTATTTT.